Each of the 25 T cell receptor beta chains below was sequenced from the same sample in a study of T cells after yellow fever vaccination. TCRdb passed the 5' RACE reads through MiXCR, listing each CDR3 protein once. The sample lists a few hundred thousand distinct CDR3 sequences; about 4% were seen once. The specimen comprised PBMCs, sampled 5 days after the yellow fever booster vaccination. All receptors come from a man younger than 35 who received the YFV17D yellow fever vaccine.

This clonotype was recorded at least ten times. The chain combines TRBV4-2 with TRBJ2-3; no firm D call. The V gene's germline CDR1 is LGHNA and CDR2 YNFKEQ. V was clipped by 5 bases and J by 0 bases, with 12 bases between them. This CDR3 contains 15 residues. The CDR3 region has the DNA TGTGCCAGCAGCGCCAGGAGAGCTAGCACAGATACGCAGTATTTT. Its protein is CASSARRASTDTQYF.

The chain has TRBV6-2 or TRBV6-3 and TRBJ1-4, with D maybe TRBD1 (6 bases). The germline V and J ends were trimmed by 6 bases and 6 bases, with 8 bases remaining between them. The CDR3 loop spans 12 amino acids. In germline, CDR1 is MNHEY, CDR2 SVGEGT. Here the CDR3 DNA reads TGTGCCAGCAGGGACAGCTATGAAAAACTGTTTTTT. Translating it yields CASRDSYEKLFF.

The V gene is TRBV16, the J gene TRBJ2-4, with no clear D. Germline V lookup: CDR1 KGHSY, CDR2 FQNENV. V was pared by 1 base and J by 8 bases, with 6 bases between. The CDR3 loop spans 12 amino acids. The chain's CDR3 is CASSQLRDIQYF. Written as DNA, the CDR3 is TGTGCCAGCAGCCAATTACGAGACATTCAGTACTTC.

As DNA, the CDR3 is TGTGCCAGCAGTTACTCTACGAGGGGGAACTCCTACGAGCAGTACTTC. Translated, it gives CASSYSTRGNSYEQYF. The rearrangement links TRBV6-5 to TRBJ2-7, with TRBD1 as a possible D gene (6 bases). This CDR3 is 16 amino acids long. Germline loops: CDR1 MNHEY, CDR2 SVGAGI. Between the trimmed V and J ends, which lost 0 bases and 0 bases, there was a span of 12 bases.

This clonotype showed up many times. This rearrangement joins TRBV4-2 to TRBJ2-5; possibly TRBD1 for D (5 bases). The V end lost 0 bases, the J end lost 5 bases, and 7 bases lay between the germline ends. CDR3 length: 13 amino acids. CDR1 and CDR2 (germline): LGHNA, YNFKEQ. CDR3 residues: CASSQESGETQYF. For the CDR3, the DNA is TGTGCCAGCAGCCAAGAATCAGGGGAGACCCAGTACTTC.

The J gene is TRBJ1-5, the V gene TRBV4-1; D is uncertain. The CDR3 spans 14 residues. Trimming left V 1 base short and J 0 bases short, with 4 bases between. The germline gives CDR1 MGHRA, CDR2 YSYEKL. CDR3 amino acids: CASSQGFSNQPQHF. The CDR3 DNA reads TGCGCCAGCAGCCAAGGTTTTAGCAATCAGCCCCAGCATTTT.

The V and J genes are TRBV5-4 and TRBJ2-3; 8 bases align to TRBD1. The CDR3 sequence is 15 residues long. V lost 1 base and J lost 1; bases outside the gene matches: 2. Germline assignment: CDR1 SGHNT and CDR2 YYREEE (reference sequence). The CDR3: CASSLIQGGTDTQYF. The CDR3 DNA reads TGTGCCAGCAGCTTGATACAGGGGGGCACAGATACGCAGTATTTT.

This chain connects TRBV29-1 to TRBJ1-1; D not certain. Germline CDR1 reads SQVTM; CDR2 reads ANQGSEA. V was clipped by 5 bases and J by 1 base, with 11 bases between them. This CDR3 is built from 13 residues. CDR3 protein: CSVWVPENTEAFF. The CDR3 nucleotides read TGCAGCGTTTGGGTCCCAGAGAACACTGAAGCTTTCTTT.

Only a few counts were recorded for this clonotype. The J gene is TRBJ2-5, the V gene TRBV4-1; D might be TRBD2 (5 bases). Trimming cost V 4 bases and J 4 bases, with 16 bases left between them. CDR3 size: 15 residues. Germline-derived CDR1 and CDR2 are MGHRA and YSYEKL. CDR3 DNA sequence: TGCGCCAGCAGCCCGCGACCGATCAGCGGAGAGACCCAGTACTTC. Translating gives CASSPRPISGETQYF.

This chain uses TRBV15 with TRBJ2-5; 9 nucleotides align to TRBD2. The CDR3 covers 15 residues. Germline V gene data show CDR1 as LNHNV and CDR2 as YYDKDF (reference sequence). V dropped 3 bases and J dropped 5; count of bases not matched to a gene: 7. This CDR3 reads CATSSRAGGRETQYF. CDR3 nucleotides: TGTGCCACCAGCAGCCGAGCGGGGGGAAGGGAGACCCAGTACTTC. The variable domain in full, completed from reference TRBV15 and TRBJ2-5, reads DAMVIQNPRYQVTQFGKPVTLSCSQTLNHNVMYWYQQKSSQAPKLLFHYYDKDFNNEADTPDNFQSRRPNTSFCFLDIRSPGLGDTAMYLCATSSRAGGRETQYFGPGTRLLVL.

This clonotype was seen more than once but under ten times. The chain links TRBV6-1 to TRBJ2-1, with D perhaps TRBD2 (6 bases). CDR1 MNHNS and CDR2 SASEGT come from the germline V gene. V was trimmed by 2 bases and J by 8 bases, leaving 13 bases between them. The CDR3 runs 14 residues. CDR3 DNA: TGTGCCAGCAGTGAATATCCGCGGGACGATGAGCAGTTCTTC. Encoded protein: CASSEYPRDDEQFF.

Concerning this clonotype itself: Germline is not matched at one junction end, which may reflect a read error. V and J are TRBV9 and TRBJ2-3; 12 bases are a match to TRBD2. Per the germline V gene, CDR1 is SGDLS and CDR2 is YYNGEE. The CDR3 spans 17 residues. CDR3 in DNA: TGTGCCAGCAGCCCGCGTCCGACTAGCGGGGGCACAAATACGCAGTATTTT. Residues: CASSPRPTSGGTNTQYF.

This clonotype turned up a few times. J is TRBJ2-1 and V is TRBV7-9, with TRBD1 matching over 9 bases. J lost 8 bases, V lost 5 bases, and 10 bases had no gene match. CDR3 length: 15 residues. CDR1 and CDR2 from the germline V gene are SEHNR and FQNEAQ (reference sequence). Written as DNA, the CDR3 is TGTGCCAGCAGCCCCCGGGACAGGGATCACTATGAGCAGTTCTTC. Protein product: CASSPRDRDHYEQFF.

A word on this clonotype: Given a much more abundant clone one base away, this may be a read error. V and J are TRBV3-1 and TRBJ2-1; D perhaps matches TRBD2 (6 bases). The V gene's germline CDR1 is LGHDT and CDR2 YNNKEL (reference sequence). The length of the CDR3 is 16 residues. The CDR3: CASSQVQAGNYTEQFF. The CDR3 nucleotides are TGTGCCAGCAGCCAAGTTCAAGCGGGCAACTACACTGAGCAGTTCTTC.

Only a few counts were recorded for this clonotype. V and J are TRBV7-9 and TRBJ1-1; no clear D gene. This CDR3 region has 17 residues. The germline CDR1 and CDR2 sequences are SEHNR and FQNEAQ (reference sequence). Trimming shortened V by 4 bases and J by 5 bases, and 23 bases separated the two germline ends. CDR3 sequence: CASSSTYVSKGSTEAFF. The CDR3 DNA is TGTGCCAGCAGCTCTACGTACGTCTCCAAAGGTAGTACTGAAGCTTTCTTT.

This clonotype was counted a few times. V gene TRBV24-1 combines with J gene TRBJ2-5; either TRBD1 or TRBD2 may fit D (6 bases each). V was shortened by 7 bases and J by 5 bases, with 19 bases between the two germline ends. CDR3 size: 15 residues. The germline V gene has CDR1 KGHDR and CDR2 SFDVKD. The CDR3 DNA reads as TGTGCCACCAGCCTGGGTTCCGGGGGCTCGGAGACCCAGTACTTC. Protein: CATSLGSGGSETQYF.

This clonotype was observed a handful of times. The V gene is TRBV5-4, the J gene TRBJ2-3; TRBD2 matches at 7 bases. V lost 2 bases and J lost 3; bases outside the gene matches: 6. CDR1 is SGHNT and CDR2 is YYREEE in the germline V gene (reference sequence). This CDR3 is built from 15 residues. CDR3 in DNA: TGTGCCAGCAGCTTTCCTACGGGGGGTACAGATACGCAGTATTTT. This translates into CASSFPTGGTDTQYF.

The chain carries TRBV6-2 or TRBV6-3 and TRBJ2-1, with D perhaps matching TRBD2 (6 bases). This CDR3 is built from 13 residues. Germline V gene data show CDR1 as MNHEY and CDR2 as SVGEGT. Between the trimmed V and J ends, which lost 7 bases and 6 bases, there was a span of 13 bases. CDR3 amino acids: CASITGEGNEQFF. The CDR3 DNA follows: TGTGCCAGCATTACGGGAGAAGGCAATGAGCAGTTCTTC.

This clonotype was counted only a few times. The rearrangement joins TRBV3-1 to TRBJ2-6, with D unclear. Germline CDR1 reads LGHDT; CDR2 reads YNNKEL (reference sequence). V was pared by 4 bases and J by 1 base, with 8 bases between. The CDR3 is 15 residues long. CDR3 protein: CASSPNPSGANVLTF. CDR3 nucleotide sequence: TGTGCCAGCAGCCCGAATCCATCTGGGGCCAACGTCCTGACTTTC.

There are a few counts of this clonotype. The CDR3 region is CASSSRTGQPQHF. DNA for the CDR3: TGTGCCAGCAGCTCGCGAACCGGGCAGCCCCAGCATTTT. The chain joins TRBV7-2 to TRBJ1-5; unclear D gene. The CDR3 sequence is 13 residues long. Trimming pared 4 bases from V and 7 bases from J, leaving 11 bases between. Germline V lookup: CDR1 SGHTA, CDR2 FQGNSA.

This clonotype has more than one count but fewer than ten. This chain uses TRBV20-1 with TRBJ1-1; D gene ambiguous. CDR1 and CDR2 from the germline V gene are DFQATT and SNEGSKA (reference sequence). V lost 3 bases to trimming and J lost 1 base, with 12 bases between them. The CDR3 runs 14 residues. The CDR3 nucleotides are TGCAGTGCTAGCGACTTCGGGAAGAACACTGAAGCTTTCTTT. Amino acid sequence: CSASDFGKNTEAFF.

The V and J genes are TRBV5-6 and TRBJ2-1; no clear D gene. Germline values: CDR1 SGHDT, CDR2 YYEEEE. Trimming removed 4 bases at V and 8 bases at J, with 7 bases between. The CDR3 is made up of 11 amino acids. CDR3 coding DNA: TGTGCCAGCAGCCGGCAGTATGAGCAGTTCTTC. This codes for CASSRQYEQFF.

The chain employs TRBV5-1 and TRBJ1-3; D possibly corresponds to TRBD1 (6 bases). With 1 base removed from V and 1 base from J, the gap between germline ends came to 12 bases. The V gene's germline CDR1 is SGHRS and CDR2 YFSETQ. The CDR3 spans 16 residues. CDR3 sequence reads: CASSLQGQPSGNTIYF. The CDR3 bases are TGCGCCAGCAGCTTGCAAGGACAGCCTTCTGGAAACACCATATATTTT.

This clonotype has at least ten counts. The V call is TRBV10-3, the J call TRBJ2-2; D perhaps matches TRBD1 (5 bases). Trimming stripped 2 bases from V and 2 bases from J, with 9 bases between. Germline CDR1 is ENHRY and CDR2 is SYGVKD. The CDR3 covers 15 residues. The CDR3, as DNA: TGTGCCATCAGTGAGCGTCAGGGCAACACCGGGGAGCTGTTTTTT. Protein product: CAISERQGNTGELFF.

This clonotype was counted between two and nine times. The CDR3 nucleotides read TGCGCCAGCAGCTTAGAGTTTAAGGTTGGAAACTATGGCTACACCTTC. Amino acids: CASSLEFKVGNYGYTF. The chain employs TRBV5-1 and TRBJ1-2; D remains unclear. Germline loops: CDR1 SGHRS, CDR2 YFSETQ. Trimming stripped 2 bases from V and 2 bases from J, with 16 bases between. The length of the CDR3 is 16 residues.